The next 5 T cell receptor beta chains were all read from a single sample in a study of T cell changes during pregnancy in multiple sclerosis. Profiled with immunoSEQ multiplex PCR; TCRdb holds only in-frame clones, not every one. This repertoire shows about 68,000 clones, 75% to 95% found once; its top ten account for around 0.86%. The sample here was peripheral blood, taken in the second trimester of pregnancy. The receptors derive from a female donor with multiple sclerosis, enrolled in a pregnancy study.

The chain recombines TRBV6-1 with TRBJ2-1; D is unclear. The CDR3 has 14 amino acids. Between the trimmed V and J ends, which lost 6 bases and 6 bases, there was a span of 15 bases. The germline V gene has CDR1 MNHNS and CDR2 SASEGT. The CDR3 region is CASSHRLPSNEQFF. CDR3 in DNA: TGTGCCAGCAGCCACCGACTTCCGTCCAATGAGCAGTTCTTC.

This chain links TRBV2 with TRBJ2-2; D is perhaps TRBD1 (6 bases). The V end was cut by 5 bases, the J end by 7 bases, with 14 bases between. CDR3 length: 14 residues. Per germline, CDR1 SNHLY and CDR2 FYNNEI. The CDR3 region has the DNA TGTGCCAGCAGTTTCAGCGAAGGGGGCGGGGAGCTGTTTTTT. The encoded protein is CASSFSEGGGELFF. Based on the CDR3 plus reference TRBV2 and TRBJ2-2, the full variable domain is EPEVTQTPSHQVTQMGQEVILRCVPISNHLYFYWYRQILGQKVEFLVSFYNNEISEKSEIFDDQFSVERPDGSNFTLKIRSTKLEDSAMYFCASSFSEGGGELFFGEGSRLTVL.

The chain uses TRBV27 and TRBJ2-3, with D maybe TRBD1 (5 bases). Trimming removed 3 bases from V and 0 bases from J, with 7 bases in between. This CDR3 region has 14 residues. CDR1 is MNHEY and CDR2 is SMNVEV in the germline V gene (reference sequence). DNA of the CDR3: TGTGCCAGCAGTTTCAGGGCTAGCACAGATACGCAGTATTTT. It specifies CASSFRASTDTQYF.

The gene calls are TRBV7-9 and TRBJ2-7; TRBD1 matches 7 bases. Germline V gives CDR1 SEHNR, CDR2 FQNEAQ (reference sequence). CDR3 length: 15 amino acids. V lost 1 base, J lost 5 bases, and 8 bases stayed unmatched. The CDR3 sequence: CASSLGAGGPNEQYF. The CDR3 bases are TGTGCCAGCAGCTTAGGGGCAGGGGGACCTAACGAGCAGTACTTC.

The CDR3 sequence is CASSVSREANQPQHF. The DNA for the CDR3 is TGTGCCAGCAGCGTTTCGCGCGAGGCCAATCAGCCCCAGCATTTT. This chain links TRBV27 with TRBJ1-5; D uncertain. The CDR3 has 15 residues. The V and J ends lost 6 bases and 3 bases respectively, with 15 bases between them. The germline CDR1 and CDR2 sequences are MNHEY and SMNVEV (reference sequence).